These 2 T cell receptor beta chains share one sample of origin, sequenced in a study of naive and memory T cell subsets. Two oligonucleotides, mixed equimolar, formed the beta constant-region primer covering TRBC1 and TRBC2. TCRdb used MiXCR to reprocess the UMI-ligation and nested PCR reads, holding one entry per CDR3 protein. The data hold about 90,000 distinct CDR3 sequences, with more than 6.5% observed a single time. The sequencing sample was made of central memory CD4+ T cells from blood. The origin of the receptors is a human donor in good health.

In this sample, this clonotype is medium-sized (0.01 to 0.1%). The J gene is TRBJ1-2, the V gene TRBV3-1; tentatively, D is TRBD1 (6 bases). The CDR3 length is 14 residues. Germline CDR1 LGHDT, CDR2 YNNKEL (reference sequence). With 2 bases removed from V and 8 bases from J, the gap between germline ends came to 15 bases. The CDR3 sequence is CASSQRGREEGYTF. As DNA, the CDR3 is TGTGCCAGCAGCCAACGGGGGCGGGAAGAAGGCTACACCTTC.

This clonotype turned up a few times. The chain joins TRBV6-1 to TRBJ1-1, with 9 bases fitting TRBD1. Trimming removed 6 bases from V and 2 bases from J; junction bases left unmatched: 1. The CDR3 totals 13 residues. Per germline, CDR1 MNHNS and CDR2 SASEGT. The chain's CDR3 is CASRTGGNTEAFF. CDR3 nucleotide sequence: TGTGCCAGCAGGACAGGGGGAAACACTGAAGCTTTCTTT.